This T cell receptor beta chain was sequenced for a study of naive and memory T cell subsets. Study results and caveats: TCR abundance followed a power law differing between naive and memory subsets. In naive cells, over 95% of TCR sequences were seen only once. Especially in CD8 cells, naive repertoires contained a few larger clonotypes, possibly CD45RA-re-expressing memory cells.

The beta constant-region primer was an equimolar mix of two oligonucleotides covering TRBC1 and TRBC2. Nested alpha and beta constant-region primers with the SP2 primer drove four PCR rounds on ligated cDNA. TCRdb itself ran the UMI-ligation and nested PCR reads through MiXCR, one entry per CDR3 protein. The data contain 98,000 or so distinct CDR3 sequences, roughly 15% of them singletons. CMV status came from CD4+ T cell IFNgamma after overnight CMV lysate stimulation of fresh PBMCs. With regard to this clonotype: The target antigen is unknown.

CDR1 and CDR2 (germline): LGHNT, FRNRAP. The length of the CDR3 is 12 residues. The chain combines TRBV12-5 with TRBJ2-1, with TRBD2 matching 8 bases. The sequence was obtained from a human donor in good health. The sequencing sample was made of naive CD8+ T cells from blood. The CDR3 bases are TGTGCGTCGCGGGAGGCCTACAATGAGCAGTTCTTC. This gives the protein CASREAYNEQFF.